The entry below gives a single T cell receptor (beta chain) sequence along with its context. Its antigen remains unknown. Unexposed donor CD4+ T cells date from about 2011-2018, before the COVID-19 pandemic. After about 10 days of culture, CD4+ T cells were isolated. Testing used SARS-CoV-2 S/N and four cold-coronavirus spikes on unexposed-donor CD4+ T cells, cells permitting. On days 3 and 7, cultures got half fresh IL-2 medium. Trimming left V 3 bases short and J 0 bases short, with 18 bases between. Looked up from germline, CDR1 is SGHVS and CDR2 is FQNEAQ. The CDR3 sequence is 17 residues long. The entry originates in a study of CD4 T cells in relation to SARS-CoV-2 and coronaviruses. In the study overall: TCR beta CDR3s were sequenced after roughly 10-day antigen culture of PBMCs. The negative reference was HIV-1 Nef peptide pool or peptide-free culture.

The data were produced by immunoSEQ multiplex PCR, yet TCRdb's version contains in-frame clones alone and is incomplete. The sample has around 25,000 clones; over 60% are singletons. This rearrangement joins TRBV7-8 to TRBJ2-7; D not resolved. Sequencing was performed on CD4+ T cells from PBMCs, cultured in vitro. This clonotype originated in a human donor in good health. Written as DNA, the CDR3 is TGTGCCAGCAGCTTCGCAACAACTACCTTTACCTCCTACGAGCAGTACTTC. It specifies CASSFATTTFTSYEQYF.